The present entry profiles one T cell receptor beta chain with its context. The sample belongs to a study of blood T cell repertoires in COVID-19. Study context: Recovered status in Cohort 3 required two negative PCRs, clearance, or symptom resolution.

CDR1 is SGHTA, CDR2 FQGTGA, per germline. V was cut by 5 bases and J by 7 bases, with 12 bases left in between. The CDR3 sequence is 13 residues long. In the study's own analysis: Cell counts per sample came from amplifying reference gene primers. Some clones are missing from TCRdb's copy, which holds only in-frame ones; the method was immunoSEQ multiplex PCR. That table is the source of V, J and clone size, and D and trimming were worked out from the DNA. The data hold under 400,000 clones, with 70% to 90% observed a single time. All enrollees were about 18 to 100 years old and from roughly 26 US areas. Assignment of participants to cohorts was predicated upon participant-reported clinical history.

The receptor's source is a man in his forties or fifties in a cohort exposed to, infected with or recovered from COVID-19 (not recorded which). The rearrangement links TRBV7-3 to TRBJ2-1; D may be TRBD2 (5 bases). Source material: PBMCs or T cells enriched from blood (not recorded which). The CDR3 loop reads CASSATRLNEQFF. CDR3 DNA: TGTGCCAGCAGCGCTACTAGATTGAATGAGCAGTTCTTC.